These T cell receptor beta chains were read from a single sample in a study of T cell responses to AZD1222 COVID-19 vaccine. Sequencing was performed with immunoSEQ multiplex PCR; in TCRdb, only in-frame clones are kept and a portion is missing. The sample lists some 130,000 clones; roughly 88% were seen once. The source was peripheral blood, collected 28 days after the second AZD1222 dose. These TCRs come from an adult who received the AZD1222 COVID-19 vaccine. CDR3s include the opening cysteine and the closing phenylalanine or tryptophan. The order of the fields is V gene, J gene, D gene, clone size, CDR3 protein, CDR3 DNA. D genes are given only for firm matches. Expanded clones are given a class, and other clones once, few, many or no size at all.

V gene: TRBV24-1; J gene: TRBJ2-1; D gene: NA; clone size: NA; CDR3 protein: CATSGSVYNEQFF; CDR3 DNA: TGTGCCACCTCCGGTTCGGTGTACAATGAGCAGTTCTTC
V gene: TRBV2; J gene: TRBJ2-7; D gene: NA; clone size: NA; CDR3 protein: CASSVSPVYEQCF; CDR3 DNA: TGTGCCAGCAGTGTGAGTCCGGTCTACGAGCAGTGCTTC
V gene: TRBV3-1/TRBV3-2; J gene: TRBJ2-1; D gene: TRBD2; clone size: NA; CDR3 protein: CASSLLAGAYNEQFF; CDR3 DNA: TGTGCCAGCAGCCTACTAGCGGGAGCCTACAATGAGCAGTTCTTC
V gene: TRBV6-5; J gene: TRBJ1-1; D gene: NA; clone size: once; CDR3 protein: CASSPRSLSSTEAFF; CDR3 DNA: TGTGCCAGCAGCCCAAGGTCCTTAAGCAGCACTGAAGCTTTCTTT
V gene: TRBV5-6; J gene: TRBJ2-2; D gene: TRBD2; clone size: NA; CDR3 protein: CASSGLAGATSGELFF; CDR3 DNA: TGTGCCAGCAGCGGTTTAGCGGGGGCCACCTCCGGGGAGCTGTTTTTT
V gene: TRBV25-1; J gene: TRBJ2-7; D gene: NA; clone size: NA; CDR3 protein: CASSEYQSIEQYF; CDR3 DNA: TGTGCCAGCAGTGAATATCAGTCTATCGAGCAGTACTTC
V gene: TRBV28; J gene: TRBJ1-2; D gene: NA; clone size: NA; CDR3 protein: CASSSPTQGFRGYTF; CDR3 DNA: TGTGCCAGCAGTTCCCCAACCCAGGGGTTCCGTGGCTACACCTTC
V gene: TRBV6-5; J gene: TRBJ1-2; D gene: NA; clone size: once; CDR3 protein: CASRQTGKRSYGYTF; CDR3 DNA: TGTGCCAGCAGACAAACAGGGAAACGAAGTTATGGCTACACCTTC
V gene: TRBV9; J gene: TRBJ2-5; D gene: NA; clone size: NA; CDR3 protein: CASSRGIQETQYF; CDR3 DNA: TGTGCCAGCAGCCGCGGGATCCAAGAGACCCAGTACTTC
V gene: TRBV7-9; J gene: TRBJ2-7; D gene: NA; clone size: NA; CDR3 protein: CASSLRNSGAHEQYF; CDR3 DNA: TGTGCCAGCAGCTTACGGAACTCAGGGGCCCACGAGCAGTACTTC
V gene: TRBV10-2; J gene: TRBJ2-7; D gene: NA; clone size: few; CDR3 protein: CASSESSYYEQYF; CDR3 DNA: TGCGCCAGCAGTGAGTCCAGCTACTACGAGCAGTACTTC
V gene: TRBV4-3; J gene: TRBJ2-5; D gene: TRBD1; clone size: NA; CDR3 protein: CASSQEPTLEDRGRNSETQYF; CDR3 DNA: TGCGCCAGCAGCCAAGAACCAACCCTTGAGGACAGGGGGCGAAATTCCGAGACCCAGTACTTC
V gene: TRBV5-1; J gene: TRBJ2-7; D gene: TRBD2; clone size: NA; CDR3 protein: CASSLGTSGLYEQYF; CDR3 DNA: TGCGCCAGCAGCCTCGGGACTAGCGGACTCTACGAGCAGTACTTC
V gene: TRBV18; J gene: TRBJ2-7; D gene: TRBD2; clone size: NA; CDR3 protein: CASSQGLAGADEQYF; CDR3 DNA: TGTGCCAGCTCGCAAGGACTAGCGGGAGCGGACGAGCAGTACTTC
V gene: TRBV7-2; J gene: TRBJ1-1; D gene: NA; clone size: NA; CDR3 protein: CASSLGPAETEAFF; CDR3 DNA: TGTGCCAGCAGCTTAGGACCTGCTGAAACTGAAGCTTTCTTT
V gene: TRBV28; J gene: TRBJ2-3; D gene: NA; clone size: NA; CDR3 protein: CASNPAPHGGTADTQYF; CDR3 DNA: TGTGCCAGTAACCCTGCGCCTCACGGGGGAACGGCAGATACGCAGTATTTT
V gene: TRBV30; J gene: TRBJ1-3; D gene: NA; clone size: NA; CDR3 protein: CAWGGNSGNTIYF; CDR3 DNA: TGTGCCTGGGGCGGAAACTCTGGAAACACCATATATTTT